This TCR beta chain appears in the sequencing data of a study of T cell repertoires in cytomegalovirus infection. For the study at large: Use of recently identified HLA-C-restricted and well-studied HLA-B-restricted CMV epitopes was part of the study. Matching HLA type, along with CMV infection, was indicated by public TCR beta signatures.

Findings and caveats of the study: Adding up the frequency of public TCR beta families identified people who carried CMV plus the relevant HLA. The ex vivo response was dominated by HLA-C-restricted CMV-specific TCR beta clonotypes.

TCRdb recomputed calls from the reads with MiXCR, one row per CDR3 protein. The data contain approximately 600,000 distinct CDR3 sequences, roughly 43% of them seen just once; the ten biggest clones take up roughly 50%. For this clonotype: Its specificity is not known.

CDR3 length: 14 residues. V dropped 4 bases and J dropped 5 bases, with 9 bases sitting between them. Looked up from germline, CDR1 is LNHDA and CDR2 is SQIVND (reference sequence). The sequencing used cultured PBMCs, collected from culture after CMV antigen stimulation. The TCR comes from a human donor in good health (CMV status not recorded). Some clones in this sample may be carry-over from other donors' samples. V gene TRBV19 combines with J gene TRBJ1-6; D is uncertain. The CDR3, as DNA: TGTGCCAGTAGTACCCAGACGAATAATTCACCCCTCCACTTT. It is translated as CASSTQTNNSPLHF.